This entry is about one TCR beta chain. In the original processing: Amplification of reference gene primers provided the estimated nucleated cell counts. Some clones are missing from TCRdb's copy, which holds only in-frame ones; the method was immunoSEQ multiplex PCR. V, J and clone size were drawn from that table, and D and trimming were deduced from the DNA. The sample consists of some 200,000 clones, about 90% of them appearing once. This record belongs to a study of blood T cell repertoires in COVID-19. Across the whole study: The United States, Italy and Spain were the sources of the acute and convalescent COVID-19 samples. PBMCs, B-cell-depleted T cells, or T cells were the source of the cDNA or gDNA that made up the material.

The CDR3 spans 14 residues. V lost 5 bases to trimming and J lost 4 bases, with 12 bases between them. Germline CDR1 is MNHEY and CDR2 is SVGAGI. This clonotype was sampled from a man aged 30 to 39 with acute or convalescent COVID-19. Specimen: peripheral blood. This chain joins TRBV6-5 and TRBJ1-5, with D possibly TRBD1 on 5 matching bases. The CDR3 DNA sequence: TGTGCCAGCAGTCGGACACATATTAATCAGCCCCAGCATTTT. Translating it yields CASSRTHINQPQHF.